The 6 T cell receptor beta chains presented below share a single source sample, sequenced in a study of blood T cell repertoires in COVID-19. Some clones are missing from TCRdb's copy, which holds only in-frame ones; the method was immunoSEQ multiplex PCR. Of about 240,000 clones in the sample, about 83% were seen once. Material for sequencing was peripheral blood. The receptor set was obtained from a man aged 25-45 years who had recovered from COVID-19.

The rearrangement links TRBV4-1 to TRBJ2-1; 8 bases align to TRBD2. The CDR3 contains 15 residues. CDR1 is MGHRA and CDR2 is YSYEKL in the germline V gene. The ends lost 1 base at V and 10 bases at J; junction bases unmatched: 9. CDR3 sequence reads: CASSQAGTRPGEQFF. The CDR3 nucleotides read TGCGCCAGCAGCCAAGCCGGGACTAGACCTGGGGAGCAGTTCTTC.

This chain links TRBV5-1 with TRBJ1-6, with D perhaps TRBD1 (5 bases). The CDR3 is 15 residues long. The ends were cut back, 0 bases at V and 10 bases at J, with 14 bases in the middle. Germline loops: CDR1 SGHRS, CDR2 YFSETQ. The DNA of the CDR3 is TGCGCCAGCAGCTTGGGGGGTACTCAGGGATCACCCCTCCACTTT. It translates to CASSLGGTQGSPLHF.

The rearrangement links TRBV5-4 to TRBJ1-2; 8 positions match TRBD1. V gave up 4 bases and J gave up 3 bases; unmatched junction bases: 5. Germline V gene data show CDR1 as SGHNT and CDR2 as YYREEE (reference sequence). This CDR3 spans 14 amino acids. Here the CDR3 DNA reads TGTGCCAGCAGCCCAGGGGGCGCGGACTATGGCTACACCTTC. Encoded protein: CASSPGGADYGYTF.

V is TRBV2 and J is TRBJ1-1, with D maybe TRBD1 (5 bases). Germline V gives CDR1 SNHLY, CDR2 FYNNEI. The CDR3 sequence is 16 residues long. V was clipped by 1 base and J by 0 bases, with 12 bases between them. CDR3 DNA sequence: TGTGCCAGCAGTGAAGACAGGTGGAGCCTGAACACTGAAGCTTTCTTT. Protein: CASSEDRWSLNTEAFF.

This sequence joins TRBV7-9 and TRBJ1-1, with TRBD1 matching over 7 bases. Germline CDR1 reads SEHNR; CDR2 reads FQNEAQ (reference sequence). The CDR3 loop spans 15 amino acids. The V segment lost 6 bases and the J segment 1 base; nucleotides outside the gene matches: 8. CDR3 in amino acids: CASRATGFKNTEAFF. In nucleotides, the CDR3 is TGTGCCAGCAGGGCGACAGGGTTCAAGAACACTGAAGCTTTCTTT.

This clone was observed a handful of times. The chain links TRBV7-2 to TRBJ2-1; D gene ambiguous. The germline CDR1 and CDR2 sequences are SGHTA and FQGNSA. Trimming took off 8 bases at V and 3 bases at J, with 8 bases between the two ends. The CDR3 loop spans 12 amino acids. The CDR3 DNA reads as TGTGCCAGCGCGGTTAACTACAATGAGCAGTTCTTC. It translates to CASAVNYNEQFF.